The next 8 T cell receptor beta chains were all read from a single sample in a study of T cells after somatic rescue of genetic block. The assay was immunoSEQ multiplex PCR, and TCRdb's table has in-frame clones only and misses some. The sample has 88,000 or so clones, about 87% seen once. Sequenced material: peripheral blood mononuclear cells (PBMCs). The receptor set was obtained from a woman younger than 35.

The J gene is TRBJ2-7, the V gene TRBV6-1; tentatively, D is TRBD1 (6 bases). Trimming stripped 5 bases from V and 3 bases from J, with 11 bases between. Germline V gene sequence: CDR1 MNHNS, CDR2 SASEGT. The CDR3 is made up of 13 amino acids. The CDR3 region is CASSPPGHYEQYF. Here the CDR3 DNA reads TGTGCCAGCAGTCCTCCGGGACACTACGAGCAGTACTTC.

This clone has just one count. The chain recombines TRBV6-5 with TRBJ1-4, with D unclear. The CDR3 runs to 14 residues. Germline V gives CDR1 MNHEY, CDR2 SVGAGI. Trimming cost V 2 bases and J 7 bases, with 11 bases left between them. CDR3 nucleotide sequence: TGTGCCAGCAGTTACGCGGGGTTCGGTGAAAAACTGTTTTTT. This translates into CASSYAGFGEKLFF.

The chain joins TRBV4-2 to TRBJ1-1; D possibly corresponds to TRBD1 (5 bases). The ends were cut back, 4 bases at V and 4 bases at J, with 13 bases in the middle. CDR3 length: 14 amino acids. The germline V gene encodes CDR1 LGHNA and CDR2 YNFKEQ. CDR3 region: CASSREGYGTEAFF. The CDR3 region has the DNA TGTGCCAGCAGCCGGGAGGGGTACGGCACTGAAGCTTTCTTT.

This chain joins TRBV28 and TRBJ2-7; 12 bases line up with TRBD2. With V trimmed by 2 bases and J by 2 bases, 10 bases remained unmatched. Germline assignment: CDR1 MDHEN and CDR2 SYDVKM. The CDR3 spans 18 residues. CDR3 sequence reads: CASSLRERTSGVPYEQYF. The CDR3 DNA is TGTGCCAGCAGTTTACGAGAGCGGACTAGCGGGGTTCCCTACGAGCAGTACTTC.

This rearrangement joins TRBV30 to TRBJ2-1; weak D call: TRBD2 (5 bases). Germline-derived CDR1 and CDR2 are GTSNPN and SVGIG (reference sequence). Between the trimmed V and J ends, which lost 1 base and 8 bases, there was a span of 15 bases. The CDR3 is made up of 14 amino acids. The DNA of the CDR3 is TGTGCCTGGAGTGAAGTAGGCGGGTGGGATGAGCAGTTCTTC. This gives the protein CAWSEVGGWDEQFF.

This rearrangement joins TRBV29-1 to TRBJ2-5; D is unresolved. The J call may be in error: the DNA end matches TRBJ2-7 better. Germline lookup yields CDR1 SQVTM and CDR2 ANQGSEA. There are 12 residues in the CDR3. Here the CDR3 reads CSVGDGPYEQYF. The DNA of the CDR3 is TGCAGCGTTGGCGACGGGCCCTACGAGCAGTACTTC.

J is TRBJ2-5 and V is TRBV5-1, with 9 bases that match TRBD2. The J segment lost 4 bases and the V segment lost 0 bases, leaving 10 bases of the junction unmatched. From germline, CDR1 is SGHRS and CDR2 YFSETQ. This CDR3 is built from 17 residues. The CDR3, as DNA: TGCGCCAGCAGCTTGGGCGTAGGACTAGCGCGGCCAGAGACCCAGTACTTC. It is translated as CASSLGVGLARPETQYF.

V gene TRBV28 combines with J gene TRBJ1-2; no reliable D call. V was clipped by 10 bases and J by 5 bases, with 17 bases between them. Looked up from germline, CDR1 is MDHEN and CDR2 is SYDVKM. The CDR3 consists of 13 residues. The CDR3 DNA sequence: TGTGCCACCCGTGGAGACGGAGGATATGGCTACACCTTC. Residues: CATRGDGGYGYTF.